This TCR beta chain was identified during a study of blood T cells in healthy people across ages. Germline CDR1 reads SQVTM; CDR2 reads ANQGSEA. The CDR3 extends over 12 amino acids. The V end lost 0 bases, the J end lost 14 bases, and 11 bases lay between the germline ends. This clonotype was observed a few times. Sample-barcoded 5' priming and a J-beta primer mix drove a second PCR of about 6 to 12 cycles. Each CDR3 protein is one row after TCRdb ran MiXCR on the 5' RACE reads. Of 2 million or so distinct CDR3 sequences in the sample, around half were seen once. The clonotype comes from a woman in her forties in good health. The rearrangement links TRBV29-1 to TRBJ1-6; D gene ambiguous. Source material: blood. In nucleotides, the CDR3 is TGCAGCGTTGAAGATGGTGCCTTTACCCTCCACTTT. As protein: CSVEDGAFTLHF. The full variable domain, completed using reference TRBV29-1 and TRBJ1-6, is SAVISQKPSRDICQRGTSLTIQCQVDSQVTMMFWYRQQPGQSLTLIATANQGSEATYESGFVIDKFPISRPNLTFSTLTVSNMSPEDSSIYLCSVEDGAFTLHFGNGTRLTVT.